This T cell receptor beta chain appears in the sequencing data of a study of shared clonotypes between healthy human individuals. Only CD45RO-negative cells positively selected for CCR7 counted as naive CD8 cells, so terminally differentiated effector memory CD45RA+ cells were excluded. Only in-frame clones appear in the TCRdb table, and some are missing; sequencing was by immunoSEQ multiplex PCR. Altogether about 2.1 million clones are present, 93% being singletons, with the ten largest covering more than 1.5%. Germline loops: CDR1 WSHSY, CDR2 SAAADI. V lost 0 bases and J lost 0; bases outside the gene matches: 16. The CDR3 is made up of 22 amino acids.

The specimen sequenced was naive CD8+ T cells from PBMCs. The TCR originated in a man in his late teens or twenties in good health. Some clones in this sample may be carry-over from other donors' samples. The chain has TRBV10-2 and TRBJ2-1, with TRBD2 identical over 11 bases. This CDR3 reads CASSESHKVGLAGSASYNEQFF. CDR3 DNA sequence: TGCGCCAGCAGTGAGTCGCATAAGGTTGGACTAGCGGGCTCCGCCTCCTACAATGAGCAGTTCTTC.